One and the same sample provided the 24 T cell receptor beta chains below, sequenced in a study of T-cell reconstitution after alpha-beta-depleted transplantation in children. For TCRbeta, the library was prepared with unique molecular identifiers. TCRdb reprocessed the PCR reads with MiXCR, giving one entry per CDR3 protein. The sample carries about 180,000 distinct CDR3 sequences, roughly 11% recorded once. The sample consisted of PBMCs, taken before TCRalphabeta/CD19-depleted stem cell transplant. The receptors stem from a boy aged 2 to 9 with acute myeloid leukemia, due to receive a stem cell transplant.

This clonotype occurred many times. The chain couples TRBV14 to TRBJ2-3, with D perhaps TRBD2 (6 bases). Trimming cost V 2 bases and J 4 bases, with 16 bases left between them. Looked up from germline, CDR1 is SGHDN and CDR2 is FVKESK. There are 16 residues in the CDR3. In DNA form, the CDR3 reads TGTGCCAGCAGCCAATCGGACGGGAAGCGGGCAGATACGCAGTATTTT. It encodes CASSQSDGKRADTQYF.

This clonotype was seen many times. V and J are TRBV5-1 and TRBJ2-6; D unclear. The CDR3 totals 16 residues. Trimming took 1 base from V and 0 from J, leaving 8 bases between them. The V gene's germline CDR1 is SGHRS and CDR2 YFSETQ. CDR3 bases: TGCGCCAGCAGCTTGTTTTCAGTCTCTGGGGCCAACGTCCTGACTTTC. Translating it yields CASSLFSVSGANVLTF. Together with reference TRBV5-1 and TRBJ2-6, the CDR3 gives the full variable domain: KAGVTQTPRYLIKTRGQQVTLSCSPISGHRSVSWYQQTPGQGLQFLFEYFSETQRNKGNFPGRFSGRQFSNSRSEMNVSTLELGDSALYLCASSLFSVSGANVLTFGAGSRLTVL.

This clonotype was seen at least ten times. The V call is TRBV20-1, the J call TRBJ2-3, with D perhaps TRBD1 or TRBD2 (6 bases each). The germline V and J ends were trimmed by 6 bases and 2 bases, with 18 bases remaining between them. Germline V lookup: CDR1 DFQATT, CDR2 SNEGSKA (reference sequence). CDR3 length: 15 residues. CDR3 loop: CSAEGGSENTDTQYF. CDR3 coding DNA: TGCAGTGCCGAGGGGGGTTCCGAAAACACAGATACGCAGTATTTT.

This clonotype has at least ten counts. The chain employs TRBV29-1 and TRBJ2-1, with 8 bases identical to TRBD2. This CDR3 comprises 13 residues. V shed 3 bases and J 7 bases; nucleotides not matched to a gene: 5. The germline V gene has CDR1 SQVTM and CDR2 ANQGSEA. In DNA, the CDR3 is TGCAGCGTTGAGGGACTAGGAATAAATGAGCAGTTCTTC. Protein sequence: CSVEGLGINEQFF.

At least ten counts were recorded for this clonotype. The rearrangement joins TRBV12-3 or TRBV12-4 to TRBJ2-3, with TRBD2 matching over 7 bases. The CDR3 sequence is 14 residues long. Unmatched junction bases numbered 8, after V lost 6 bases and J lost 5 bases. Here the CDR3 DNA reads TGTGCCAGCAGGCTAGCGGAACTAATAGATACGCAGTATTTT. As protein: CASRLAELIDTQYF.

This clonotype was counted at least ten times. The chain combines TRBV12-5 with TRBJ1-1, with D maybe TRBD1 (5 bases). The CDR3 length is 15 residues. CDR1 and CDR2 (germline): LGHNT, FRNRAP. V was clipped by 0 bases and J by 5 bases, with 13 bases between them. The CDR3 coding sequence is TGTGCTAGTGGTTTGGTAAGAGAGCGGGGGACTGAAGCTTTCTTT. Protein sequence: CASGLVRERGTEAFF.

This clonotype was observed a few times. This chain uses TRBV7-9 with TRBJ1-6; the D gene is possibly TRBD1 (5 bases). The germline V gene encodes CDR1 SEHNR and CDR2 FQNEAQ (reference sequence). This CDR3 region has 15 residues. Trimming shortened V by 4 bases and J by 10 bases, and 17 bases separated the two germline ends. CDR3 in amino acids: CASSWTGTSGSPLHF. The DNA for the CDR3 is TGTGCCAGCAGCTGGACCGGGACTTCAGGGTCACCCCTCCACTTT.

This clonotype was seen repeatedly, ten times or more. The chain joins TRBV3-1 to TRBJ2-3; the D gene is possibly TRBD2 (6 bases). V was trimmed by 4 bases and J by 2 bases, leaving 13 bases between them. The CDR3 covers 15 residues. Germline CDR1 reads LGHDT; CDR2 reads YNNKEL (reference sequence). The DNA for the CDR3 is TGTGCCAGCAGCCCCTGGACTACCTCCACAGATACGCAGTATTTT. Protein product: CASSPWTTSTDTQYF.

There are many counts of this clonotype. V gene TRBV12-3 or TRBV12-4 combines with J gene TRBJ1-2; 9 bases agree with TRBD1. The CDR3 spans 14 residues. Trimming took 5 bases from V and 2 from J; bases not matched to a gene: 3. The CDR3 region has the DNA TGTGCCAGCAGTCAGGACAGGGGAAACTATGGCTACACCTTC. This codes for CASSQDRGNYGYTF.

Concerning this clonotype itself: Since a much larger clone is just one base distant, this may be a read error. The CDR3 DNA reads as TGTGCCAGCAGCGGGCGGGGAATCGAGCAGTACTTC. Residues: CASSGRGIEQYF. This chain connects TRBV13 to TRBJ2-7; TRBD2 might be the D (6 bases). Germline lookup yields CDR1 PRHDT and CDR2 FYEKMQ (reference sequence). CDR3 length: 12 residues. V shed 5 bases and J shed 6 bases, with 11 bases lying between them.

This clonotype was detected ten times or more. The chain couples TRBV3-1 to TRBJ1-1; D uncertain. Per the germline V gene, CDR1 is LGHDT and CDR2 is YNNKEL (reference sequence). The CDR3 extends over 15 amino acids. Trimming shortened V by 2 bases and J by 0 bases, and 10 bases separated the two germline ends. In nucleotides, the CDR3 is TGTGCCAGCAGCCAACTTGGGTACATGAACACTGAAGCTTTCTTT. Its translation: CASSQLGYMNTEAFF.

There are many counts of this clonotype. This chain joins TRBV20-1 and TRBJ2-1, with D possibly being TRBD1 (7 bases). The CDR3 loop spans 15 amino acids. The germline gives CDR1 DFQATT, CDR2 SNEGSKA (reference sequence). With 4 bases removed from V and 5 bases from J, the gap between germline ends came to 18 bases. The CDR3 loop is CSATGTAGTHNEQFF. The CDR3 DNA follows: TGCAGTGCTACCGGGACAGCGGGTACCCACAATGAGCAGTTCTTC.

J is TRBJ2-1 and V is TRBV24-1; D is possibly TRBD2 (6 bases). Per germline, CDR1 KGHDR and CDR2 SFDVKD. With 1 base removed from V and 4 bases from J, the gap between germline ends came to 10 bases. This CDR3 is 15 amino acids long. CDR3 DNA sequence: TGTGCCACCAGTGATTTCTCGCGGGGTTACAATGAGCAGTTCTTC. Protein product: CATSDFSRGYNEQFF.

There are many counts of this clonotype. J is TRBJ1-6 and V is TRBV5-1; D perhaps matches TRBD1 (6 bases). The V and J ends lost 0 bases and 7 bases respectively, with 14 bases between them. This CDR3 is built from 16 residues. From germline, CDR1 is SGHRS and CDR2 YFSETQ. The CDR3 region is CASSLASSTGNSPLHF. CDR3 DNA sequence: TGCGCCAGCAGCTTGGCCTCGTCCACAGGGAATTCACCCCTCCACTTT.

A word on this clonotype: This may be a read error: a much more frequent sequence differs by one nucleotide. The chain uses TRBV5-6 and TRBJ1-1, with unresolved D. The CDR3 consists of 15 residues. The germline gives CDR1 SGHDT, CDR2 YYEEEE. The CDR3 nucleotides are TGTGCCAGCAGCTTCGGAGCAGGCTTATACACTGAAGCTCTCTTT. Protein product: CASSFGAGLYTEALF.

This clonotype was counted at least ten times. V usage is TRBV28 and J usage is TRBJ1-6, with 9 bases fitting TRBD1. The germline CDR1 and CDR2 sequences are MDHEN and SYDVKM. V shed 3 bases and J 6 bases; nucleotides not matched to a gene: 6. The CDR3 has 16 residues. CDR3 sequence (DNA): TGTGCCAGCAGTTTGGGGACAGGGTATTTTAATTCACCCCTCCACTTT. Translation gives CASSLGTGYFNSPLHF.

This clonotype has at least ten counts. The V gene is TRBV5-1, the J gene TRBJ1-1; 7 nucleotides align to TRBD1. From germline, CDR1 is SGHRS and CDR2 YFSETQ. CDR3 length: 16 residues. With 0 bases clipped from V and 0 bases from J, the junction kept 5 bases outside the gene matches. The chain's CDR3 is CASSLGQGSLNTEAFF. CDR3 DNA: TGCGCCAGCAGCTTGGGACAGGGATCCCTGAACACTGAAGCTTTCTTT.

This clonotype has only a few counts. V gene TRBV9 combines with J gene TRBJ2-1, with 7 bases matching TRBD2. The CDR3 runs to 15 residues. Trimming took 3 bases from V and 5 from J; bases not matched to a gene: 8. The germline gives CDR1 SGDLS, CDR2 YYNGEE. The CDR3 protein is CASSARGGGNNEQFF. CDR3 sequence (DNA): TGTGCCAGCAGCGCCCGGGGCGGGGGTAACAATGAGCAGTTCTTC.

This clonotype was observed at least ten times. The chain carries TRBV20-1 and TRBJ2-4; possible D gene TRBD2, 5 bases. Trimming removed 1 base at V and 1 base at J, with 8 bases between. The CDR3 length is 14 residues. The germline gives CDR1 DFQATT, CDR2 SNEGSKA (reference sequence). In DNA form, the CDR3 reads TGCAGTGCTAGAGGGGAGCTGGCCAAAAACATTCAGTACTTC. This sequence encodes CSARGELAKNIQYF.

The CDR3 sequence: CASSLSVGQAYNSPLHF. CDR3 coding DNA: TGCGCCAGCAGCTTGTCCGTTGGGCAGGCCTATAATTCACCCCTCCACTTT. The chain recombines TRBV5-1 with TRBJ1-6; D not certain. V was cut by 1 base and J by 2 bases, with 13 bases left in between. The CDR3 has 17 residues. In germline, CDR1 is SGHRS, CDR2 YFSETQ.

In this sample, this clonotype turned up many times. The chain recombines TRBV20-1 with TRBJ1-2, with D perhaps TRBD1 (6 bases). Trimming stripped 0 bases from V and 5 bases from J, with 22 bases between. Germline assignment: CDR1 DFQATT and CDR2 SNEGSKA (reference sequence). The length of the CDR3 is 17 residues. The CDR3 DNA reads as TGCAGTGCTAGAGATGAACTCCGGGACAAGACCCCTTATGGCTACACCTTC. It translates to CSARDELRDKTPYGYTF.

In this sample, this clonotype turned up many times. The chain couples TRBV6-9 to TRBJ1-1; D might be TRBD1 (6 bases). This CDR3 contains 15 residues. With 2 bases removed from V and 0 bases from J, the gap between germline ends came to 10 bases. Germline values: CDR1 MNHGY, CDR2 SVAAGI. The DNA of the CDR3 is TGTGCCAGCAGTTATGACAGGCCAATGAACACTGAAGCTTTCTTT. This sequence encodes CASSYDRPMNTEAFF.

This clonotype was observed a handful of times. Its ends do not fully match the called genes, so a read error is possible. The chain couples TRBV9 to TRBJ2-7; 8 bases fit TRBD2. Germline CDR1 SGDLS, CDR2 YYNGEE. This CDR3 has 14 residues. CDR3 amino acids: CASSVTSGSYEQHF. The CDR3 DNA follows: TGTGCCAGCAGCGTCACTAGCGGTTCCTACGAGCAGCACTTC.

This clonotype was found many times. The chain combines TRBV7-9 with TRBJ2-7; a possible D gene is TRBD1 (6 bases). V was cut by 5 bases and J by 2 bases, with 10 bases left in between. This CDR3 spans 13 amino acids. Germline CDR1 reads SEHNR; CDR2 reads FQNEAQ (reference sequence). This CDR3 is CASSLGGTYEQYF. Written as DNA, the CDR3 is TGTGCCAGCAGCCTAGGGGGAACCTACGAGCAGTACTTC.